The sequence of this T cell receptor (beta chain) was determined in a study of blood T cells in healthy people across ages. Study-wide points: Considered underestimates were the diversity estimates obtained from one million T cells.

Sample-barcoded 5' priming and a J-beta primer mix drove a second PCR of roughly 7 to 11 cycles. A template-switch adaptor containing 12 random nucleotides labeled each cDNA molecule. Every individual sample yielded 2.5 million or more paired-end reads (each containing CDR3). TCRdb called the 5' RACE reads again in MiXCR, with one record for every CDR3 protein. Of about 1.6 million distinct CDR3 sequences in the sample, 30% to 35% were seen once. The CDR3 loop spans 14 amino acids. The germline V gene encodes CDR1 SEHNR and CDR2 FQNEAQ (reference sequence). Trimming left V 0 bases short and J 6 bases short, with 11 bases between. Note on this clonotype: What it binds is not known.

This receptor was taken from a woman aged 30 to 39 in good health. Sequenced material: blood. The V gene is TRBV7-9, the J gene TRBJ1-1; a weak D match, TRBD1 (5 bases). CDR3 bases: TGTGCCAGCAGCTTAGCAAGACAAGGGGCTGAAGCTTTCTTT. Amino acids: CASSLARQGAEAFF.